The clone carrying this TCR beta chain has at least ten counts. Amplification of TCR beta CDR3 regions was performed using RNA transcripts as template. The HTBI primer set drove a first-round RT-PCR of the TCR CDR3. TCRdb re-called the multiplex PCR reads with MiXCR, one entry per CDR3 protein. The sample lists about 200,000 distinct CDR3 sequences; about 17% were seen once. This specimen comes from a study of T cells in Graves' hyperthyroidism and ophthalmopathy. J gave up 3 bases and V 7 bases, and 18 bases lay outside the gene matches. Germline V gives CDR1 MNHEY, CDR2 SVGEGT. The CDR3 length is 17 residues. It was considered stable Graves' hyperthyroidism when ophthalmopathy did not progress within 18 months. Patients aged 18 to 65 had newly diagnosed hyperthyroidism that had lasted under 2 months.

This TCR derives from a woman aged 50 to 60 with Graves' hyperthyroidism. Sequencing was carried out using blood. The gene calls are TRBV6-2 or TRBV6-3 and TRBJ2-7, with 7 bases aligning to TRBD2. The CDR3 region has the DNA TGTGCCAGCAATCCTAGTCGCGGGAGCCCTAAACACTACGAGCAGTACTTC. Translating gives CASNPSRGSPKHYEQYF.